The rows below give T cell receptor beta chains drawn from one sample of a study of blood T cells in healthy people across ages. One entry per CDR3 protein results from TCRdb running MiXCR on the 5' RACE reads. The sample records 1.5 million to 2 million distinct CDR3 sequences, about 32% being singletons. Sequenced material: blood. The receptors were gathered from a woman in her twenties or thirties in good health. Each CDR3 is given without its conserved first and last residue. Fields, in order: J gene, clone size, V gene, CDR3 protein. Clone size is not always given. Where it is, it says once, few, many or a class for expanded clones.

>TRBJ1-2|.|TRBV7-9
ASSLVDRSSYGYT
>TRBJ1-5|.|TRBV20-1
SANVLGGSNQPEH
>TRBJ1-6|.|TRBV20-1
SAQPTSSYNSPLH
>TRBJ1-2|few|TRBV18
ASSDREQNYGYT
>TRBJ2-1|.|TRBV29-1
SVVGRGGYNEQF
>TRBJ2-1|.|TRBV6-2/TRBV6-3
ASSRGQKEQF
>TRBJ1-5|once|TRBV6-2/TRBV6-3
ASTYEVSNQPQH
>TRBJ2-1|.|TRBV7-2
TSSSSGGKQF
>TRBJ2-5|.|TRBV20-1
SARGLTSYQETQY
>TRBJ2-3|.|TRBV2
ASRLQGDGDTQY
>TRBJ2-1|.|TRBV11-3
ASSPKTGYNEQF
>TRBJ1-4|many|TRBV20-1
GVQWMNEKLF
>TRBJ2-3|.|TRBV28
ASSFLQGPRGVTQY
>TRBJ2-5|few|TRBV6-6
ASTLFLGLPSETQY
>TRBJ1-1|.|TRBV20-1
SASVGPLNTEAF
>TRBJ2-1|.|TRBV5-1
ASSALRGDEQF
>TRBJ2-3|.|TRBV5-1
ASSLGTWTGSFADTQY
>TRBJ2-7|few|TRBV14
ASSQGATSGSYEQY
>TRBJ2-2|.|TRBV4-1
ASSQVALAGGRRTGELF
>TRBJ2-7|.|TRBV9
ASSEGVGAYEQY
>TRBJ2-7|.|TRBV5-1
ASSLGGRAGDFEQY
>TRBJ1-1|.|TRBV29-1
SVVRDRGYNTEAF
>TRBJ2-1|.|TRBV20-1
SATGSGRRTYNEQF
>TRBJ2-1|.|TRBV4-1
ASSQEIAVEQF
>TRBJ2-1|.|TRBV19
ASSIDLATGSYNEQF
>TRBJ2-7|.|TRBV20-1
SALVSYEQY
>TRBJ1-1|few|TRBV7-9
AGAGEGEAF
>TRBJ1-5|.|TRBV20-1
SAPGDLSNQPQH
>TRBJ2-1|.|TRBV9
ASSVVGEGEQF
>TRBJ2-3|few|TRBV5-1
ASGPHTGELTDTQY
>TRBJ2-7|.|TRBV6-6
ASSYQWAYEQY
>TRBJ2-1|few|TRBV10-3
AISESTEGHEQF
>TRBJ2-3|.|TRBV20-1
SALRLAGDTDTQY
>TRBJ2-7|.|TRBV5-1
ASFGQDYEQY
>TRBJ1-2|.|TRBV12-3/TRBV12-4
ASSADWDRGGGYT
>TRBJ2-3|few|TRBV13
ASSAEWLGVIDTQY
>TRBJ1-2|.|TRBV20-1
SARDPGFNGYT